The 30 T cell receptor beta chains presented below share a single source sample, sequenced in a study of T-cell memory formation after mild COVID-19. TCRdb re-derived calls from the 5' RACE reads in MiXCR, one entry per CDR3 protein. The table records 35,000 to 55,000 distinct CDR3 sequences, approximately 9.6% of them present only once. Sequences were obtained from PBMCs or a T cell subset sorted from them (not recorded which). The receptors here all came from an adult woman who had mild COVID-19 (a few samples of this study predate the infection). Cell type and time point are not known.

This clonotype has just a few counts. The genes are TRBV2 and TRBJ2-1; maybe TRBD2 (5 bases). CDR1 and CDR2 (germline): SNHLY, FYNNEI. CDR3 length: 14 amino acids. V lost 3 bases, J lost 9 bases, and 15 bases lay in between. The CDR3 loop is CASSEVGINTEQFF. The DNA for the CDR3 is TGTGCCAGCAGTGAGGTCGGGATAAATACTGAGCAGTTCTTC.

This clonotype was picked up a small number of times. The CDR3: CASSQTSGRITDTQYF. CDR3 nucleotides: TGTGCCAGCAGCCAGACTAGCGGGAGGATCACAGATACGCAGTATTTT. The chain combines TRBV6-5 with TRBJ2-3; 13 bases map to TRBD2. After removal of 6 bases from V and 2 bases from J, the junction contained 5 bases not matched to a gene. In germline, CDR1 is MNHEY, CDR2 SVGAGI. There are 16 residues in the CDR3.

The J gene is TRBJ1-1, the V gene TRBV24-1; the D is unclear. Germline V gene lookup returns CDR1 KGHDR and CDR2 SFDVKD. Trimming cost V 4 bases and J 2 bases, with 7 bases left between them. This CDR3 has 13 residues. In nucleotides, the CDR3 is TGTGCCACCAGTGACACGTTCAACACTGAAGCTTTCTTT. This gives the protein CATSDTFNTEAFF.

The chain carries TRBV12-3 or TRBV12-4 and TRBJ1-1; D is ambiguous. V lost 4 bases and J 5 bases, leaving 14 bases between the germline ends. The CDR3 sequence is 14 residues long. CDR3 sequence reads: CASSSGIPGTEAFF. In nucleotides, the CDR3 is TGTGCCAGCAGTTCCGGGATCCCCGGGACTGAAGCTTTCTTT.

This clonotype appeared a few times. The chain uses TRBV7-9 and TRBJ1-1; 9 nucleotides align to TRBD1. With V trimmed by 5 bases and J by 1 base, 11 bases remained unmatched. The CDR3 consists of 17 residues. In germline, CDR1 is SEHNR, CDR2 FQNEAQ (reference sequence). CDR3 protein: CASSRDGTGNPNTEAFF. Here the CDR3 DNA reads TGTGCCAGCAGCCGAGACGGGACAGGGAATCCGAACACTGAAGCTTTCTTT.

The genes are TRBV19 and TRBJ1-5, with D possibly TRBD1 on 5 matching bases. In germline, CDR1 is LNHDA, CDR2 SQIVND (reference sequence). CDR3 size: 13 residues. V was cut by 5 bases and J by 4 bases, with 9 bases left in between. For the CDR3, the DNA is TGTGCCAGTAGTGACCACAGGAATCAGCCCCAGCATTTT. Amino acid sequence: CASSDHRNQPQHF.

This chain joins TRBV24-1 and TRBJ2-1, with a weak D call TRBD1 (5 bases). The CDR3 is 14 residues long. Germline CDR1 and CDR2: KGHDR and SFDVKD. Between the trimmed V and J ends, which lost 4 bases and 4 bases, there was a span of 10 bases. The CDR3 sequence is CATSDQTDYNEQFF. DNA of the CDR3: TGTGCCACCAGTGACCAGACAGATTACAATGAGCAGTTCTTC.

This clonotype occurred a few times. The chain recombines TRBV20-1 with TRBJ2-3, with D maybe TRBD1 (5 bases). This CDR3 is 16 amino acids long. The V end was cut by 2 bases, the J end by 0 bases, with 15 bases between. Germline-derived CDR1 and CDR2 are DFQATT and SNEGSKA (reference sequence). This chain's CDR3 is CSARRSGSSSTDTQYF. The CDR3 DNA reads as TGCAGTGCTAGACGGTCAGGGTCATCTAGCACAGATACGCAGTATTTT.

This clonotype was counted only a few times. This chain connects TRBV29-1 to TRBJ2-5, with D possibly called TRBD1 or TRBD2 (5 bases each). The germline V gene has CDR1 SQVTM and CDR2 ANQGSEA. The CDR3 sequence is 13 residues long. Trimming left V 6 bases short and J 9 bases short, with 20 bases between. This CDR3 reads CSVNLVQVGAQYF. In nucleotides, the CDR3 is TGCAGCGTCAACTTAGTACAGGTCGGGGCCCAGTACTTC.

This clonotype was seen only a few times. The chain is built from TRBV2 and TRBJ2-2; no definite D call. The CDR3 spans 14 residues. Per the germline V gene, CDR1 is SNHLY and CDR2 is FYNNEI. Trimming stripped 4 bases from V and 6 bases from J, with 12 bases between. The DNA for the CDR3 is TGTGCCAGCAGTGGTAACATAGGCGCCGGGGAGCTGTTTTTT. Its translation: CASSGNIGAGELFF.

The CDR3 spells CSVVVGANAYEQYF. The CDR3 region has the DNA TGCAGCGTTGTGGTCGGGGCAAACGCCTACGAGCAGTACTTC. V and J are TRBV29-1 and TRBJ2-7; either TRBD1 or TRBD2 may supply D (5 bases each). CDR1 and CDR2 (germline): SQVTM, ANQGSEA. The V gene lost 4 bases and the J gene lost 2 bases, with 15 bases spanning the gap. There are 14 residues in the CDR3.

This clonotype turned up a few times. CDR3 region: CASSQRLARNIQYF. The CDR3 coding sequence is TGCGCCAGCAGCCAACGACTAGCGAGAAACATTCAGTACTTC. The chain couples TRBV4-1 to TRBJ2-4; 8 nucleotides match TRBD2. There are 14 residues in the CDR3. Germline CDR1 reads MGHRA; CDR2 reads YSYEKL. J lost 6 bases, V lost 2 bases, and 3 bases had no gene match.

The chain joins TRBV5-5 to TRBJ1-1; TRBD1 aligns across 9 bases. Per germline, CDR1 SGHKS and CDR2 YYEKEE (reference sequence). The length of the CDR3 is 15 residues. With V trimmed by 3 bases and J by 1 base, 4 bases remained unmatched. The chain's CDR3 is CASSSDRGQNTEAFF. The CDR3 region has the DNA TGTGCCAGCAGCTCGGACAGGGGTCAGAACACTGAAGCTTTCTTT.

In DNA, the CDR3 is TGTGCCAGCAGCCCTCAAGGAGGAAATGGCTACACCTTC. Translating it yields CASSPQGGNGYTF. This rearrangement joins TRBV12-3 or TRBV12-4 to TRBJ1-2; D unresolved. Between the trimmed V and J ends, which lost 6 bases and 6 bases, there was a span of 14 bases. The CDR3 has 13 residues.

This clonotype showed up just a few times. The gene calls are TRBV20-1 and TRBJ2-7, with TRBD2 identical over 8 bases. Unmatched junction bases numbered 14, after V lost 3 bases and J lost 7 bases. CDR1 is DFQATT, CDR2 SNEGSKA, per germline (reference sequence). CDR3 length: 15 residues. CDR3 region: CSARTPGTSLLEQYF. CDR3 coding DNA: TGCAGTGCTAGGACCCCCGGGACTAGTCTCCTAGAGCAGTACTTC.

The chain is built from TRBV7-2 and TRBJ1-5; D call uncertain. This CDR3 comprises 15 residues. The V end was cut by 4 bases, the J end by 5 bases, with 15 bases between. CDR1 is SGHTA, CDR2 FQGNSA, per germline. CDR3 nucleotides: TGTGCCAGCAGCTCCAGAACGGGGAGGGATCAGCCCCAGCATTTT. Protein product: CASSSRTGRDQPQHF.

This clonotype was seen at least ten times. CDR3 nucleotides: TGCGCCAGCAGCCAAGCAGGCGGGGCGTCCTACGAGCAGTACTTC. This gives the protein CASSQAGGASYEQYF. J is TRBJ2-7 and V is TRBV4-3; D possibly corresponds to TRBD2 (6 bases). This CDR3 region has 15 residues. The germline V gene encodes CDR1 LGHNA and CDR2 YSLEER. V was pared by 1 base and J by 1 base, with 11 bases between.

This clonotype was recorded a few times. The chain links TRBV10-3 to TRBJ1-1, with 8 bases aligning to TRBD1. Germline V gene data show CDR1 as ENHRY and CDR2 as SYGVKD. J lost 1 base, V lost 8 bases, and 3 bases had no gene match. The CDR3 loop spans 13 amino acids. In nucleotides, the CDR3 is TGTGCCATCGGGGGGACAGGGAACACTGAAGCTTTCTTT. It is translated as CAIGGTGNTEAFF.

The chain uses TRBV5-1 and TRBJ1-1; the D is unclear. The CDR3 covers 16 residues. The germline gives CDR1 SGHRS, CDR2 YFSETQ. Trimming stripped 0 bases from V and 0 bases from J, with 12 bases between. Written as DNA, the CDR3 is TGCGCCAGCAGCTTGGGGTGGCAGACAATGAACACTGAAGCTTTCTTT. Its protein product is CASSLGWQTMNTEAFF.

This clonotype has more than one count but fewer than ten. The chain has TRBV5-5 and TRBJ1-1; D is uncertain. V lost 0 bases to trimming and J lost 5 bases, with 14 bases between them. Germline V CDR1 and CDR2: SGHKS, YYEKEE (reference sequence). This CDR3 has 15 amino acids. The CDR3: CASSLGGWEETEAFF. For the CDR3, the DNA is TGTGCCAGCAGCTTGGGAGGGTGGGAGGAGACTGAAGCTTTCTTT.

The chain joins TRBV29-1 to TRBJ2-5, with 8 bases identical to TRBD1. This CDR3 is built from 14 residues. Trimming took 5 bases from V and 7 from J; bases not matched to a gene: 12. Germline CDR1 is SQVTM and CDR2 is ANQGSEA. CDR3 DNA sequence: TGCAGCGTTACTGACAGGGGCCCTTCAGGGACCCAGTACTTC. Translating gives CSVTDRGPSGTQYF.

The gene calls are TRBV4-1 and TRBJ2-3; 12 nucleotides align to TRBD2. Per germline, CDR1 MGHRA and CDR2 YSYEKL. V shed 4 bases, J shed 6 bases, and the junction held 8 bases outside the gene matches. The CDR3 is made up of 16 amino acids. The CDR3 nucleotides are TGCGCCAGCAGCCTTTCTAGCGGGGGGGCGGAGGATACGCAGTATTTT. This translates into CASSLSSGGAEDTQYF.

This clonotype was found many times. The chain couples TRBV20-1 to TRBJ2-7; weak D call: TRBD1 (6 bases). The CDR3 length is 11 residues. V was shortened by 7 bases and J by 8 bases, with 15 bases between the two germline ends. Per the germline V gene, CDR1 is DFQATT and CDR2 is SNEGSKA (reference sequence). CDR3 in amino acids: CSVGIDRQQYF. CDR3 coding DNA: TGCAGTGTCGGGATAGACAGGCAGCAGTACTTC.

The rearrangement joins TRBV7-9 to TRBJ1-1, with D perhaps matching TRBD1 (6 bases). Germline V gene lookup returns CDR1 SEHNR and CDR2 FQNEAQ (reference sequence). The V end was cut by 0 bases, the J end by 0 bases, with 11 bases between. This CDR3 spans 16 amino acids. The CDR3 loop reads CASSLAAGAVNTEAFF. The CDR3 DNA sequence: TGTGCCAGCAGCTTAGCGGCAGGGGCGGTGAACACTGAAGCTTTCTTT.

This clonotype is medium-sized by share. V usage is TRBV5-6 and J usage is TRBJ2-2; D is perhaps TRBD1 or TRBD2 (5 bases each). V lost 0 bases and J 2 bases, leaving 11 bases between the germline ends. The CDR3 has 16 residues. The germline gives CDR1 SGHDT, CDR2 YYEEEE. CDR3 in DNA: TGTGCCAGCAGCTTGGATAAGGGGACCAACACCGGGGAGCTGTTTTTT. Protein product: CASSLDKGTNTGELFF.

Many counts were recorded for this clonotype. V usage is TRBV5-1 and J usage is TRBJ2-5; tentatively, D is TRBD1 or TRBD2 (5 bases each). V lost 4 bases, J lost 5 bases, and 15 bases lay in between. From germline, CDR1 is SGHRS and CDR2 YFSETQ. The CDR3 length is 14 residues. For the CDR3, the DNA is TGCGCCAGCAGCCCCGAGGGACGAAGGGAGACCCAGTACTTC. This sequence encodes CASSPEGRRETQYF.

This clonotype was counted only a few times. This chain connects TRBV5-1 to TRBJ2-5; 9 bases align to TRBD2. The CDR3 spans 18 residues. Germline lookup yields CDR1 SGHRS and CDR2 YFSETQ. V trimming: 5 bases; J trimming: 3 bases; junction bases outside the gene matches: 17. This chain's CDR3 is CASRLSPLSGGMEETQYF. CDR3 bases: TGCGCCAGCAGGCTAAGCCCCCTCAGCGGGGGGATGGAAGAGACCCAGTACTTC.

This clonotype has ten or more counts. The rearrangement uses TRBV20-1 and TRBJ2-3; D gene uncertain. The V gene lost 5 bases and the J gene lost 0 bases, with 9 bases spanning the gap. The CDR3 covers 13 residues. Germline CDR1 DFQATT, CDR2 SNEGSKA (reference sequence). The chain's CDR3 is CSAPDRSTDTQYF. The CDR3 DNA reads as TGCAGTGCTCCGGACCGCAGCACAGATACGCAGTATTTT.

This clonotype has a count of ten or more. The rearrangement links TRBV12-3 or TRBV12-4 to TRBJ2-6; tentative D call: TRBD1 (6 bases). CDR3 length: 13 residues. The CDR3 loop reads CATGGTGANVLTF. CDR3 coding DNA: TGTGCTACTGGGGGCACTGGGGCCAACGTCCTGACTTTC.

The chain has TRBV3-1 and TRBJ2-7; D unresolved. V was pared by 3 bases and J by 10 bases, with 7 bases between. Looked up from germline, CDR1 is LGHDT and CDR2 is YNNKEL (reference sequence). The CDR3 consists of 10 residues. In DNA, the CDR3 is TGTGCCAGCAGCCATAGGCCCCAGTACGTC. It is translated as CASSHRPQYV.